Below are 5 T cell receptor beta chains sequenced from a single sample in a study of blood T cells in healthy people across ages. Using a J-beta primer mix together with a sample-barcoded 5' primer, a second PCR was run for roughly 6 to 12 cycles. Using its own MiXCR run on the 5' RACE reads, TCRdb lists one record per CDR3 protein. The sample contains fewer than 800,000 distinct CDR3 sequences, around 25% of which appear only once. The data also belong to a second study, concerning T cells of mothers and their children.

Sequencing was carried out using blood. These receptors were obtained from a boy aged 5 to 17 in good health.

The CDR3 DNA is TGCAGTGGGGTCCTAGCGGGGGGGGAGCAGTACTTC. This gives the protein CSGVLAGGEQYF. The chain links TRBV20-1 to TRBJ2-7; 12 positions agree with TRBD2. V shed 7 bases, J shed 7 bases, and the junction held 5 bases outside the gene matches. This CDR3 is built from 12 residues. In germline, CDR1 is DFQATT, CDR2 SNEGSKA (reference sequence).

This clonotype was detected only a few times. This sequence joins TRBV29-1 and TRBJ1-2; 7 bases line up with TRBD1. Germline-derived CDR1 and CDR2 are SQVTM and ANQGSEA. The CDR3 contains 14 residues. The V and J ends lost 6 bases and 8 bases, in that order; junction bases with no gene match: 15. The CDR3 sequence: CSVEHWDSGIGYTF. CDR3 coding DNA: TGCAGCGTCGAACATTGGGACAGTGGTATAGGCTACACCTTC.

The chain employs TRBV7-2 and TRBJ2-3; 12 nucleotides align to TRBD2. Germline trimming cut 2 bases from V and 2 bases from J; bases unmatched to any gene: 5. The CDR3 sequence is 17 residues long. CDR1 is SGHTA, CDR2 FQGNSA, per germline. CDR3 region: CASSLRRLAGVTDTQYF. The CDR3, as DNA: TGTGCCAGCAGCTTAAGGCGACTAGCGGGGGTCACAGATACGCAGTATTTT.

V is TRBV3-1 and J is TRBJ2-5, with 8 nucleotides matching TRBD2. The CDR3 is 16 residues long. The V and J ends lost 0 bases and 2 bases, in that order; junction bases with no gene match: 5. Germline CDR1 and CDR2: LGHDT and YNNKEL (reference sequence). The CDR3 region has the DNA TGTGCCAGCAGCCAAGATCTAGCGGGCGAACAAGAGACCCAGTACTTC. This translates into CASSQDLAGEQETQYF.

The sample holds a few counts of this clonotype. V usage is TRBV18 and J usage is TRBJ1-1; D is undetermined. CDR1 is KGHSH, CDR2 LQKENI, per germline. The CDR3 contains 12 residues. Trimming removed 0 bases at V and 7 bases at J, with 6 bases between. CDR3 DNA sequence: TGTGCCAGCTCACCACCTTCCGGTGAAGCTTTCTTT. Its translation: CASSPPSGEAFF.